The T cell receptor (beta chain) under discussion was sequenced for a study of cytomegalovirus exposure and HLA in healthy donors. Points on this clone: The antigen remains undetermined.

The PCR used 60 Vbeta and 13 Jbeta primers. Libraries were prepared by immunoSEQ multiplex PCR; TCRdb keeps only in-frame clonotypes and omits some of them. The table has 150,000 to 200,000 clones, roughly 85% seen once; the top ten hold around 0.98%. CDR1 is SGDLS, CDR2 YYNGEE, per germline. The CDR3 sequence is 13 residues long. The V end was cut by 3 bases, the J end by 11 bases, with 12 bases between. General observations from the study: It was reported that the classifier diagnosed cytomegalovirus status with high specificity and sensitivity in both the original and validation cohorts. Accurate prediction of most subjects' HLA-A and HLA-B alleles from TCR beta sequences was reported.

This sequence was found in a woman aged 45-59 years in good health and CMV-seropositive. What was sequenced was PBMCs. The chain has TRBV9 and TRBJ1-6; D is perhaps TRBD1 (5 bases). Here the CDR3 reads CASSAGERAPLHF. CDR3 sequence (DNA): TGTGCCAGCAGCGCGGGGGAGAGAGCACCCCTCCACTTT.